The rows below give T cell receptor beta chains drawn from one sample of a study of cytomegalovirus exposure and HLA in healthy donors. TCRdb keeps only in-frame clones here, not all; method: immunoSEQ multiplex PCR. The data show around 160,000 clones, and the top ten clones hold under 2%. The sequenced sample consisted of PBMCs. All receptors derive from a woman aged 50 to 60 in good health and CMV-seronegative. CDR3s include the opening cysteine and the closing phenylalanine or tryptophan. The order of the fields is J gene, D gene, V gene, CDR3 DNA, CDR3 protein. D genes are given only for firm matches.

>TRBJ1-1|-|TRBV30
TGTGCCTGGAGCTCGGCGGACACTGAAGCTTTCTTT
CAWSSADTEAFF
>TRBJ1-2|-|TRBV5-5
TGTGCCAGCAGCTTGGCCGACTATGGCTACACCTTC
CASSLADYGYTF
>TRBJ2-1|TRBD1|TRBV28
TGTGCCAGCAGCCCCAGACAGGGTTACTACAATGAGCAGTTCTTC
CASSPRQGYYNEQFF
>TRBJ1-2|-|TRBV30
TGTGCCTGGAGTGCACGCCGGGACCGGAGGGTCACCTTC
CAWSARRDRRVTF
>TRBJ2-2|-|TRBV27
TGTGCCAGCAGTTTAGGCTTCTACACCGGGGAGCTGTTTTTT
CASSLGFYTGELFF
>TRBJ1-5|TRBD1|TRBV4-1
TGCGCCAGCAGCCAAGGGGACAGGAATCAGCCCCAGCATTTT
CASSQGDRNQPQHF
>TRBJ2-3|-|TRBV7-6
TGTGCCAGCAGCTTAGAGGACAGTAGCACAGATACGCAGTATTTT
CASSLEDSSTDTQYF
>TRBJ1-4|-|TRBV9
TGTGCCAGCAGCGTGGGGGCCAGGAATGAAAAACTGTTTTTT
CASSVGARNEKLFF
>TRBJ1-4|-|TRBV2
TGTGCCAGCAGTGAACTCTTGGGAAGAAGGGGTGAAAAACTGTTTTTT
CASSELLGRRGEKLFF
>TRBJ1-1|-|TRBV10-3
TGTGCCATCTCCCCGGGACTGAATACTGAAGCTTTCTTT
CAISPGLNTEAFF
>TRBJ2-3|-|TRBV9
TGTGCCAGCAGCGTAGAGGGGGATACGCAGTATTTT
CASSVEGDTQYF
>TRBJ1-2|-|TRBV7-8
TGTGCCAGCAGCCCAGCAGCGGGCGAGAACTATGGCTACACCTTC
CASSPAAGENYGYTF
>TRBJ1-2|TRBD1|TRBV19
TGTGCCAGCTCCGAATGGGCAGGGGGCTTGCGCCATGGCTACACCTTC
CASSEWAGGLRHGYTF
>TRBJ1-5|TRBD1|TRBV4-1
TGCGCCAGCAGCCAGGGGGGACAGGCTAATCAGCCCCAGCATTTT
CASSQGGQANQPQHF
>TRBJ2-1|-|TRBV28
TGTGCCAGCAGTTTGGGGCAGGGTTGGAACAATGAGCAGTTCTTC
CASSLGQGWNNEQFF
>TRBJ1-1|-|TRBV30
TGTGCCTGGAGTGTCGGACTGCTAGAAGCTTTCTTT
CAWSVGLLEAFF
>TRBJ2-7|-|TRBV5-4
TGTGCCACTGGGTGGGGACTCTACGAGCAGTACTTC
CATGWGLYEQYF
>TRBJ2-3|-|TRBV18
TGTGCCAGCTCACCAGGGACACGCACAGATACGCAGTATTTT
CASSPGTRTDTQYF
>TRBJ2-3|TRBD2|TRBV11-3
TGTGCCAGCAGCGCCGAAAGCGGGAGCTATGCAGATACGCAGTATTTT
CASSAESGSYADTQYF
>TRBJ2-1|TRBD2|TRBV18
TGTGCCAGCTCCCCTCGACTAGCGAGGGTTAGCAATGAGCAGTTCTTC
CASSPRLARVSNEQFF
>TRBJ2-7|TRBD2|TRBV30
TGTGCCTGGAGTCCCGGGACTAGCGGGGGGACCGCCTACGAGCAGTACTTC
CAWSPGTSGGTAYEQYF
>TRBJ2-1|TRBD2|TRBV7-9
TGTGCCAGCAGCTTAGAGATTGGACTAGCAGTAGTCGATGAGCAGTTCTTC
CASSLEIGLAVVDEQFF
>TRBJ2-3|TRBD2|TRBV27
TGTGCCAGCAGTTTCTCGGGGGGGCGGACAGATACGCAGTATTTT
CASSFSGGRTDTQYF
>TRBJ1-2|TRBD1|TRBV18
TGTGCCAGCTCACTTGGGACAGGGGATGGCTACACCTTC
CASSLGTGDGYTF